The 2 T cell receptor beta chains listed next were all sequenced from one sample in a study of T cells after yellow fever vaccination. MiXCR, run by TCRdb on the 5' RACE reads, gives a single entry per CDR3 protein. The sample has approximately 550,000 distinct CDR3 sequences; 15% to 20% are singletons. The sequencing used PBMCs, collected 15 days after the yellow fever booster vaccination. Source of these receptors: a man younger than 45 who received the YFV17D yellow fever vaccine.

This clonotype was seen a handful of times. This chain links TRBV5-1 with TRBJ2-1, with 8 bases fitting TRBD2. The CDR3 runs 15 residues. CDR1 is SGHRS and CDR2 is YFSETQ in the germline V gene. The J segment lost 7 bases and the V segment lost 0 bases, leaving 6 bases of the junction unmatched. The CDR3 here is CASSLDPAGDNEQFF. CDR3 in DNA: TGCGCCAGCAGCTTGGATCCAGCGGGAGATAATGAGCAGTTCTTC.

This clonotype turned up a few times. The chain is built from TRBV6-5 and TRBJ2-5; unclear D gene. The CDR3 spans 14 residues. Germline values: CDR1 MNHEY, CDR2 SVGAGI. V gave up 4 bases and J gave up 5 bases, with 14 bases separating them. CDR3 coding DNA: TGTGCCAGCAGTTCCCAAGTTAGGAGTGAGACCCAGTACTTC. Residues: CASSSQVRSETQYF.